This TCR beta chain was sequenced in a study of T cell changes during pregnancy in multiple sclerosis. Method: immunoSEQ multiplex PCR; TCRdb's copy keeps in-frame clones and lacks some. The sample shows approximately 96,000 clones, about 90% of them seen only once. This CDR3 is built from 12 residues. Trimming at V came to 5 bases and at J to 6 bases, leaving 3 bases not matched to a gene. Looked up from germline, CDR1 is SGHAT and CDR2 is FQNNGV. The receptor was isolated from a female donor in good health, enrolled as a control in a pregnancy study. Sequenced here: peripheral blood, sampled after pregnancy. This chain links TRBV11-2 with TRBJ2-7, with 8 bases matching TRBD1. CDR3 protein: CASSLRGREQYF. In nucleotides, the CDR3 is TGTGCCAGCAGCCTCAGGGGGCGCGAGCAGTACTTC.